This TCR beta chain was obtained from a study of Ad26.COV2.S vaccination and SARS-CoV-2 variants. This table comes from immunoSEQ multiplex PCR, and its TCRdb copy is limited to in-frame clones, with some not included. The sample includes about 250,000 clones, 87% of them seen just once. The CDR3 length is 14 residues. Germline values: CDR1 SNHLY, CDR2 FYNNEI. The V end was cut by 2 bases, the J end by 0 bases, with 5 bases between. The treatment was: about 20 received Ad26.COV2.S at low or high dose, single or two shots; 5 received placebo; per-sample allocation not given. Collection of samples fell on day 63 after the first vaccine or placebo injection. An adult donor aged 18-55 years was enrolled in Boston.

This sequence was found in a person aged 18-60 years who received the Ad26.COV2.S COVID-19 vaccine or a placebo. The chain recombines TRBV2 with TRBJ2-4; no firm D call. The sequences come from peripheral blood, collected in a trial of Ad26.COV2.S vaccine versus placebo. This CDR3 reads CASSEQLAKNIQYF. For the CDR3, the DNA is TGTGCCAGCAGTGAACAACTAGCCAAAAACATTCAGTACTTC.